This T cell receptor (beta chain) was recovered during a study of T cell repertoires in cytomegalovirus infection. As for the study in general: Based on public TCR beta signatures, there were indications of CMV infection and of a matching HLA type.

TCRdb processed the reads anew with MiXCR; each CDR3 protein has one entry. In the table there are around 740,000 distinct CDR3 sequences, approximately 34% of which are singletons. Study-wide results and caveats: The ex vivo response was dominated by HLA-C-restricted CMV-specific TCR beta clonotypes.

This clonotype was seen a handful of times. Its target is unknown. Trimming at V came to 5 bases and at J to 8 bases, leaving 3 bases not matched to a gene. The germline gives CDR1 SGHTA, CDR2 FQGTGA. The CDR3 contains 13 residues. This sequence was found in a human donor in good health (CMV status not recorded). Some clones in this sample may be carry-over from other donors' samples. Sequencing input: PBMCs. The chain carries TRBV7-3 and TRBJ1-6; 7 bases line up with TRBD1. The CDR3 region has the DNA TGTGCCAGCAGCCAGGGACAGTATTCACCCCTCCACTTT. It codes for CASSQGQYSPLHF. Looking up the rest from reference TRBV7-3 and TRBJ1-6 gives the full variable domain: GAGVSQTPSNKVTEKGKYVELRCDPISGHTALYWYRQSLGQGPEFLIYFQGTGAADDSGLPNDRFFAVRPEGSVSTLKIQRTERGDSAVYLCASSQGQYSPLHFGNGTRLTVT.